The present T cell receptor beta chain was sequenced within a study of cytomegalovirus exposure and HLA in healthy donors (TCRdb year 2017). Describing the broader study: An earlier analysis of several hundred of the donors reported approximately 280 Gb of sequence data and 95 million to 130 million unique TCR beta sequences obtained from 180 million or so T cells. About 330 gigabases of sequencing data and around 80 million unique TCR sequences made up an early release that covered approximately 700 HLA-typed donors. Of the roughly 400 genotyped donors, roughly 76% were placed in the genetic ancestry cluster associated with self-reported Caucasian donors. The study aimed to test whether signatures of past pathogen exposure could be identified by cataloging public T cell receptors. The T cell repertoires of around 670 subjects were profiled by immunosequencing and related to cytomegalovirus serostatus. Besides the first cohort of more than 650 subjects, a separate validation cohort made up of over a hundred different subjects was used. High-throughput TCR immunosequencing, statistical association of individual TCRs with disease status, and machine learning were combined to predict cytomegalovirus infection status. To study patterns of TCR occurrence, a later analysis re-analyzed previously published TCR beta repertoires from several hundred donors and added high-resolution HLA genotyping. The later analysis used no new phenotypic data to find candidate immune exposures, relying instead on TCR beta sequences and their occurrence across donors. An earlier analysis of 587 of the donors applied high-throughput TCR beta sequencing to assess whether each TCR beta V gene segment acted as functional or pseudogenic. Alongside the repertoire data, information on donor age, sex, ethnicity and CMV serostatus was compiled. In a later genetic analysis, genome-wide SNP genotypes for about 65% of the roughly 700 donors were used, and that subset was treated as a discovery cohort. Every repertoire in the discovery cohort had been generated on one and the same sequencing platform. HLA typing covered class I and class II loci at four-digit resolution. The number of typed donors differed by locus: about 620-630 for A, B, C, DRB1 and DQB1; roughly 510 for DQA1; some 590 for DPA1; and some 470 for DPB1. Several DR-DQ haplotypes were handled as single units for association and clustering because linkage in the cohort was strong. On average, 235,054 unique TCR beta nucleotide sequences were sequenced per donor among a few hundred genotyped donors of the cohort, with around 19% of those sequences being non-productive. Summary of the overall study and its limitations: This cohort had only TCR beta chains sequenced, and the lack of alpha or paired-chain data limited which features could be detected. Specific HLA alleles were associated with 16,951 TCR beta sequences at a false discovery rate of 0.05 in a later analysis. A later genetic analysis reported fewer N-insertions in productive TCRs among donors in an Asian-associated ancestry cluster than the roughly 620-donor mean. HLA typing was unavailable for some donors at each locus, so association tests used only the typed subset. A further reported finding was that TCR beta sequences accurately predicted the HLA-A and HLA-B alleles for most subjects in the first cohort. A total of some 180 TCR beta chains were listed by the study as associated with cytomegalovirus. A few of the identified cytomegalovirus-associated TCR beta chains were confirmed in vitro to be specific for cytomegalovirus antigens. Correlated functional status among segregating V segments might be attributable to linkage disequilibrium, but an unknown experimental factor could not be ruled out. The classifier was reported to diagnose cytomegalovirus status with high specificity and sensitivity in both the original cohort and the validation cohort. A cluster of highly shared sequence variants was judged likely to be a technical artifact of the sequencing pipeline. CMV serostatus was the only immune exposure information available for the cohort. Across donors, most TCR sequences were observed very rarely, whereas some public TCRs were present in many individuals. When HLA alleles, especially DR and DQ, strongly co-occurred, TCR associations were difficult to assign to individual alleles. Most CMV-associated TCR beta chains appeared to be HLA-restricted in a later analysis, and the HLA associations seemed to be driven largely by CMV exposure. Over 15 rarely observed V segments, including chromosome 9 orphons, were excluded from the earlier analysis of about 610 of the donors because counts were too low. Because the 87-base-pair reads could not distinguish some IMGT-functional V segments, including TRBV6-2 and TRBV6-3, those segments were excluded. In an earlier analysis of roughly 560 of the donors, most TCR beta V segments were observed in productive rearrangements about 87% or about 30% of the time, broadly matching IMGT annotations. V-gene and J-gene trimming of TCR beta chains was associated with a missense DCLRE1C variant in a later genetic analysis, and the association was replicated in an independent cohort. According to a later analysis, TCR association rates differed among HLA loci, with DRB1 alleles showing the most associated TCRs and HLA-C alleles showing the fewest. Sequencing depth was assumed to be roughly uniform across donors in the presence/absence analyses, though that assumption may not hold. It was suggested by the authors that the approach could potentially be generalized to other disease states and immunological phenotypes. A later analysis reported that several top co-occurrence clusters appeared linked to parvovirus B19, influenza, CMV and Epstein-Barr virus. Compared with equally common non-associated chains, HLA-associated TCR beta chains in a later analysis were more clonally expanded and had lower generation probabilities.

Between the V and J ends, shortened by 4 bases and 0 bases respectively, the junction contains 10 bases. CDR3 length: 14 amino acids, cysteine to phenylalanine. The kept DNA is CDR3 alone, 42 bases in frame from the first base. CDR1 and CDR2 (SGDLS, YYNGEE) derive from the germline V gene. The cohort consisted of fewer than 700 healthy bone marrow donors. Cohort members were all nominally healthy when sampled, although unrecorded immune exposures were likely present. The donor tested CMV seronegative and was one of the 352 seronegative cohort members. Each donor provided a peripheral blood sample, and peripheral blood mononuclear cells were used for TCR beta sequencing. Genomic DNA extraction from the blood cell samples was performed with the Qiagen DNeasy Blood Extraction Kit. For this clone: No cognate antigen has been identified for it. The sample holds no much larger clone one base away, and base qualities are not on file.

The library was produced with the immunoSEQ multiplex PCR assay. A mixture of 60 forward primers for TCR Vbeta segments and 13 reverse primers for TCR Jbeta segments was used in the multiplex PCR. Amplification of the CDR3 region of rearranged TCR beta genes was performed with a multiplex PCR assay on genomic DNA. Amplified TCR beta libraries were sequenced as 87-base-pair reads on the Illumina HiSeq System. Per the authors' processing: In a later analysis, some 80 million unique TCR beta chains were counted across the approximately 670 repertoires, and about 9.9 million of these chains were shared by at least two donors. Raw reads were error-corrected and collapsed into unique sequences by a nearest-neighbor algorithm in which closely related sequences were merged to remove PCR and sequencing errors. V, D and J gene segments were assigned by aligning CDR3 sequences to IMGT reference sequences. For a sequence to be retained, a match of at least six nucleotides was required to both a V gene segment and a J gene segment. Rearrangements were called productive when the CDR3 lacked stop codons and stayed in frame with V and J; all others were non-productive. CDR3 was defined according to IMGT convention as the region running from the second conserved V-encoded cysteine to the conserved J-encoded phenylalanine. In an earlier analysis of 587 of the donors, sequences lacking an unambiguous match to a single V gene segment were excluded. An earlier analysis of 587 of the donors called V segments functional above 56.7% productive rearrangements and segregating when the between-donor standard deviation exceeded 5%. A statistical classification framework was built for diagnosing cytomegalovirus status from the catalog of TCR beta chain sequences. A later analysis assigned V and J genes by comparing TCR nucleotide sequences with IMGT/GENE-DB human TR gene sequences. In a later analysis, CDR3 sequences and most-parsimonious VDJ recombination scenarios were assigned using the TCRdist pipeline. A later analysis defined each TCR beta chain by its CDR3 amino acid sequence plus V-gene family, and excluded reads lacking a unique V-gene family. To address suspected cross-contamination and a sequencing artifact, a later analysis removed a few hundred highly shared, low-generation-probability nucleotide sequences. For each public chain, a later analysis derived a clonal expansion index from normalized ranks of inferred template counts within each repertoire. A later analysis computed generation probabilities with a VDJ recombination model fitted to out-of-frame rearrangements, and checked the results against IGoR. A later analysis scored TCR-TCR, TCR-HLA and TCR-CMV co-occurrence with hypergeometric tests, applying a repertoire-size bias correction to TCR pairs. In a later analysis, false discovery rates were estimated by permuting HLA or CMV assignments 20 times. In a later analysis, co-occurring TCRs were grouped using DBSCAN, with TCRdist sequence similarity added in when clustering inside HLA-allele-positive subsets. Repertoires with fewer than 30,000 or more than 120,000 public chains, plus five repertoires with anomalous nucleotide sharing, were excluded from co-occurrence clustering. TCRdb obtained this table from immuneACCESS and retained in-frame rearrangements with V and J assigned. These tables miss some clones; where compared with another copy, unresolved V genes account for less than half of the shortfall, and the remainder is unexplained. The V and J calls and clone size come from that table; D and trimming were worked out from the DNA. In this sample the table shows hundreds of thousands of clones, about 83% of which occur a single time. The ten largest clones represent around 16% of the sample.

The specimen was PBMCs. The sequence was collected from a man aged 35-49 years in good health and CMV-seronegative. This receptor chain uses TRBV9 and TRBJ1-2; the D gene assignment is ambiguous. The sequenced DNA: TGTGCCAGCAGCCCCCCCGGGGCTAACTATGGCTACACCTTC. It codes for CASSPPGANYGYTF. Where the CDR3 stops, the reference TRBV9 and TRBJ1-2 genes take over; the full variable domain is DSGVTQTPKHLITATGQRVTLRCSPRSGDLSVYWYQQSLDQGLQFLIQYYNGEERAKGNILERFSAQQFPDLHSELNLSSLELGDSALYFCASSPPGANYGYTFGSGTRLTVV.